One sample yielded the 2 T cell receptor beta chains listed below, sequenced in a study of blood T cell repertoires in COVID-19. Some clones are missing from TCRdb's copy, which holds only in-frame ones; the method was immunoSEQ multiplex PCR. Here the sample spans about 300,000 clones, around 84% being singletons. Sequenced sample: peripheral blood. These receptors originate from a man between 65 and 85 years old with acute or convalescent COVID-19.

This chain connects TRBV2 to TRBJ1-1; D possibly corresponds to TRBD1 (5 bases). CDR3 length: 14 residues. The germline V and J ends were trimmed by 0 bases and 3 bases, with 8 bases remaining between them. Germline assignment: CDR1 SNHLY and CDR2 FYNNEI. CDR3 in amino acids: CASSEAGGYTEAFF. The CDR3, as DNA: TGTGCCAGCAGTGAAGCTGGGGGGTACACTGAAGCTTTCTTT.

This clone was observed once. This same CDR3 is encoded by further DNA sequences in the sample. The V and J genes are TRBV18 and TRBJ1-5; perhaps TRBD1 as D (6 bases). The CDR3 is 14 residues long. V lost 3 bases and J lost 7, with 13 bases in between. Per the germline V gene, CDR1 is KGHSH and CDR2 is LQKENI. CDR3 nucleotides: TGTGCCAGCTCACCTACAGGGCGAGGACAGCCCCAGCATTTT. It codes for CASSPTGRGQPQHF.